Below, 6 T cell receptor beta chains from the same sample are listed, as sequenced in a study of technical replicates of blood from a handful of donors. Using immunoSEQ multiplex PCR, the repertoire was profiled, and TCRdb retains in-frame clones only, with some absent. This sample has about 84,000 clones, with around 97% found just once. Sequenced input: T cells isolated from PBMCs. All receptors come from a human donor in good health.

CDR3 residues: CASSMTPGVRHTEAFF. The CDR3, as DNA: TGTGCCAGTAGTATGACCCCCGGGGTCCGGCACACTGAAGCTTTCTTT. This rearrangement joins TRBV19 to TRBJ1-1; D is uncertain. Trimming pared 3 bases from V and 3 bases from J, leaving 17 bases between. Germline loops: CDR1 LNHDA, CDR2 SQIVND (reference sequence). This CDR3 spans 16 amino acids.

The chain recombines TRBV18 with TRBJ2-7, with D possibly matching TRBD2 (5 bases). Trimming shortened V by 3 bases and J by 3 bases, and 15 bases separated the two germline ends. This CDR3 comprises 15 residues. The V gene's germline CDR1 is KGHSH and CDR2 LQKENI. CDR3 bases: TGTGCCAGCTCACCCCCCCGGTTGGACTTCTACGAGCAGTACTTC. Amino acids: CASSPPRLDFYEQYF.

This sequence joins TRBV10-1 and TRBJ2-4, with D maybe TRBD1 (5 bases). There are 14 residues in the CDR3. Trimming removed 3 bases at V and 13 bases at J, with 19 bases between. Germline CDR1 and CDR2: WNHNN and SYGVQD (reference sequence). CDR3 loop: CASSDSFVGEGQYF. CDR3 coding DNA: TGCGCCAGCAGTGACAGTTTCGTAGGGGAAGGCCAGTACTTC.

V gene TRBV27 combines with J gene TRBJ2-5, with 7 bases that match TRBD1. Trimming took 6 bases from V and 4 from J; bases not matched to a gene: 8. This CDR3 region has 14 residues. Germline V lookup: CDR1 MNHEY, CDR2 SMNVEV (reference sequence). The CDR3 reads CASRSGSGGETQYF. The CDR3 DNA reads as TGTGCCAGCAGGTCAGGGTCAGGGGGAGAGACCCAGTACTTC.

The chain joins TRBV11-3 to TRBJ1-2; perhaps TRBD1 as D (5 bases). Germline loops: CDR1 SGHNT, CDR2 YENEEA. Trimming removed 4 bases at V and 4 bases at J, with 10 bases between. This CDR3 region has 13 residues. This CDR3 reads CASSSDRFYGYTF. The CDR3 DNA follows: TGTGCCAGCAGCTCCGACAGATTCTATGGCTACACCTTC.

J is TRBJ2-7 and V is TRBV11-2; unclear D gene. The CDR3 length is 13 residues. Trimming left V 6 bases short and J 6 bases short, with 15 bases between. Germline CDR1 SGHAT, CDR2 FQNNGV. CDR3 protein: CASSPWAWREQYF. The CDR3 DNA reads as TGTGCCAGCAGTCCCTGGGCTTGGCGCGAGCAGTACTTC.